This note documents a single T cell receptor (beta chain) sequence. Its cognate antigen is unknown. The record originates from a study of regulatory T cells in long-lasting Graves disease. About the study: Antithyroid drug exposure in newly diagnosed Graves' patients had lasted under 3 months. Notes on the study in general: Small numbers of samples may have cut accuracy.

For TCR beta, libraries came from iRepertoire HTBI primers and Arm-PCR of CDR3 regions. TCRdb processed the multiplex PCR reads anew with MiXCR; each CDR3 protein has one entry. The table records about 420,000 distinct CDR3 sequences, over 15% of them present only once. Sample time point: newly diagnosed GD, antithyroid drugs for less than 3 months. The authors made the TCR library using RNA they extracted from PBMCs. The V end lost 1 base, the J end lost 9 bases, and 16 bases lay between the germline ends. CDR1 and CDR2 (germline): MGHRA, YSYEKL. CDR3 size: 14 residues. This sample also belongs to another study, concerning T cells in Graves' hyperthyroidism and ophthalmopathy.

The chain combines TRBV4-1 with TRBJ2-7; the D gene is possibly TRBD2 (5 bases). This specimen consisted of peripheral blood mononuclear cells (PBMCs), obtained at new diagnosis, from a patient treated with antithyroid drugs. The receptor comes from a woman aged 18-29 years with Graves disease. The CDR3 DNA follows: TGCGCCAGCAGCCAAGGGGCGAGTGTCGCGGGGCAGTACTTC. This codes for CASSQGASVAGQYF.